This TCR beta chain was obtained from a study of regulatory T cells in long-lasting Graves disease. V was pared by 1 base and J by 2 bases, with 7 bases of the junction left unmatched. CDR1 SGHDT and CDR2 YYEEEE come from the germline V gene. The CDR3 is made up of 17 amino acids. Time point described: newly diagnosed GD, antithyroid drugs for less than 3 months. There was RNA extracted from PBMCs, and the TCR library was made from it. In building TCR beta libraries, iRepertoire HTBI primers were used together with Arm-PCR of CDR3 regions. TCRdb reprocessed the multiplex PCR reads via MiXCR and lists one record per CDR3 protein. In the table there are hundreds of thousands of distinct CDR3 sequences, about 16% of which are singletons. The same data also contributed to another study, on T cells in Graves' hyperthyroidism and ophthalmopathy.

The rearrangement joins TRBV5-6 to TRBJ2-4, with 9 bases matching TRBD2. Sequences were derived from peripheral blood mononuclear cells (PBMCs), sampled at new diagnosis, from a patient treated with antithyroid drugs. The origin of this receptor is a woman aged 30 to 39 with Graves disease. CDR3 sequence reads: CASSLLVTSGSKNIQYF. In DNA form, the CDR3 reads TGTGCCAGCAGCTTGCTCGTGACTAGCGGATCCAAAAACATTCAGTACTTC. Full variable domain (rest looked up from reference TRBV5-6 and TRBJ2-4): DAGVTQSPTHLIKTRGQQVTLRCSPKSGHDTVSWYQQALGQGPQFIFQYYEEEERQRGNFPDRFSGHQFPNYSSELNVNALLLGDSALYLCASSLLVTSGSKNIQYFGAGTRLSVL.